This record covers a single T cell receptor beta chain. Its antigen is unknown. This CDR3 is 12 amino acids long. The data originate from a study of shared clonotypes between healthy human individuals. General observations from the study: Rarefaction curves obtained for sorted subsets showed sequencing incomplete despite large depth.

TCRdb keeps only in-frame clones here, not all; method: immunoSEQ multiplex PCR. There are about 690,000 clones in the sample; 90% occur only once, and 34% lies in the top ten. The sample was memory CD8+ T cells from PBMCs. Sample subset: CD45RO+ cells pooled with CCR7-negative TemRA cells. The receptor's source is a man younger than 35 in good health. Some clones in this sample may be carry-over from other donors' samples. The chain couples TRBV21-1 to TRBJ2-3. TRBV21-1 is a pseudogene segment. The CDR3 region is CASSNPPDTQYF. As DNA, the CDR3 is TGTGCCAGCAGCAACCCGCCAGATACGCAGTATTTT.